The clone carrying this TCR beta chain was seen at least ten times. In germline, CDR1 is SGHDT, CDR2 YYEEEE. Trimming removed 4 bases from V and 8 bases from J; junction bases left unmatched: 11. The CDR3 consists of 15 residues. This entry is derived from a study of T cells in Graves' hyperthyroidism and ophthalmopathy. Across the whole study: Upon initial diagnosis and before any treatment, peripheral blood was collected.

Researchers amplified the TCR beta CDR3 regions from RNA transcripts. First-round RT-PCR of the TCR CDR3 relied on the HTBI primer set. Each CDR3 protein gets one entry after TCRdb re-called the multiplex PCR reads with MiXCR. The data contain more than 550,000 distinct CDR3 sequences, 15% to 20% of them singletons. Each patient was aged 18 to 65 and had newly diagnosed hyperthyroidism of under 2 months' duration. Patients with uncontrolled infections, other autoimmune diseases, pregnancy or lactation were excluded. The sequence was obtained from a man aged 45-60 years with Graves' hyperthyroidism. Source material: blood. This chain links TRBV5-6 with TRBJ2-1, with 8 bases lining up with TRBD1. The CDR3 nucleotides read TGTGCCAGCAGCCCTCGGACAGGGCGACGCGATGAGCAGTTCTTC. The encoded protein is CASSPRTGRRDEQFF.